These T cell receptor beta chains were read from a single sample in a study of shared clonotypes between healthy human individuals. Clones were read by immunoSEQ multiplex PCR, and TCRdb kept only the in-frame ones, dropping some. Of about 1.5 million clones in the sample, nearly 99% are singletons; the top ten hold 0.4% to 0.45%. Material: naive CD4+ T cells sorted from blood. Source of these receptors: a young man in good health. CDR3s include the opening cysteine and the closing phenylalanine or tryptophan. The D gene is left open where the match is weak. Clone size is shown for a subset of rows, as once, few, many or a class of expanded clone.

V gene: TRBV5-1
clone size: -
D gene: -
J gene: TRBJ1-1
CDR3 DNA: TGCGCCAGCAGCGCGGGACGAGTGAACACTGAAGCTTTCTTT
CDR3 protein: CASSAGRVNTEAFF

V gene: TRBV28
clone size: few
D gene: TRBD1
J gene: TRBJ1-1
CDR3 DNA: TGTGCCAGCAGATTACAGGGGGCGCTCACTGAAGCTTTCTTT
CDR3 protein: CASRLQGALTEAFF

V gene: TRBV5-4
clone size: -
D gene: -
J gene: TRBJ2-5
CDR3 DNA: TGTGCCAGCAGCCCGGGACATCTAGAGACCCAGTACTTC
CDR3 protein: CASSPGHLETQYF

V gene: TRBV14
clone size: -
D gene: -
J gene: TRBJ2-7
CDR3 DNA: TGTGCCAGCAGCCAAGATACCTGGGAGCAGTACTTC
CDR3 protein: CASSQDTWEQYF

V gene: TRBV10-3
clone size: -
D gene: -
J gene: TRBJ2-3
CDR3 DNA: TGTGCCATCAGCCAGGCGGGGCCCACAACAGATACGCAGTATTTT
CDR3 protein: CAISQAGPTTDTQYF

V gene: TRBV14
clone size: -
D gene: -
J gene: TRBJ1-1
CDR3 DNA: TGTGCCAGCAGCCAAACCAGGGGCATGAACACTGAAGCTTTCTTT
CDR3 protein: CASSQTRGMNTEAFF

V gene: TRBV11-2
clone size: -
D gene: TRBD1
J gene: TRBJ1-1
CDR3 DNA: TGTGCCAGCAGCTTAGGTCCCCCAGGGGGCGACGCTTTCTTT
CDR3 protein: CASSLGPPGGDAFF

V gene: TRBV9
clone size: -
D gene: TRBD1
J gene: TRBJ2-7
CDR3 DNA: TGTGCCAGCAGCGTAGGTGACAGGGATCCCTACGAGCAGTACTTC
CDR3 protein: CASSVGDRDPYEQYF

V gene: TRBV7-9
clone size: -
D gene: -
J gene: TRBJ2-7
CDR3 DNA: TGTGCCAGCAGCCCAGGTGGGGGTACCTACGAGCAGTACTTC
CDR3 protein: CASSPGGGTYEQYF

V gene: TRBV19
clone size: -
D gene: TRBD1
J gene: TRBJ1-2
CDR3 DNA: TGTGCCAGTAGTCTAGGACAGGCGAAGGACTATGGCTACACCTTC
CDR3 protein: CASSLGQAKDYGYTF

V gene: TRBV28
clone size: -
D gene: TRBD2
J gene: TRBJ2-3
CDR3 DNA: TGTGCCAGCAATCCCCCGAGAGGGCGGACTAGCGGGAGATGGGATACGCAGTATTTT
CDR3 protein: CASNPPRGRTSGRWDTQYF

V gene: TRBV7-8
clone size: -
D gene: -
J gene: TRBJ2-7
CDR3 DNA: TGTGCCAGCAGCCCACCCAATATTGAGCAGTACTTC
CDR3 protein: CASSPPNIEQYF

V gene: TRBV6-5
clone size: -
D gene: -
J gene: TRBJ2-5
CDR3 DNA: TGTGCCAGCAGTTGGATGGGGGGGGCAACCCAGTACTTC
CDR3 protein: CASSWMGGATQYF

V gene: TRBV5-4
clone size: -
D gene: -
J gene: TRBJ2-1
CDR3 DNA: TGTGCCAGCAGCCCGGGTTGGAGGGATGACAATGAGCAGTTCTTC
CDR3 protein: CASSPGWRDDNEQFF

V gene: TRBV6-1
clone size: -
D gene: -
J gene: TRBJ1-5
CDR3 DNA: TGTGCCAGCCAGTCCGGGGGTAATCAGCCCCAGCATTTT
CDR3 protein: CASQSGGNQPQHF

V gene: TRBV28
clone size: once
D gene: TRBD1
J gene: TRBJ2-1
CDR3 DNA: TGTGCCAGCAGCACCCGGGACAGGGCCTTCAATGAGCAGTTCTTC
CDR3 protein: CASSTRDRAFNEQFF

V gene: TRBV11-2
clone size: -
D gene: -
J gene: TRBJ2-2
CDR3 DNA: TGTGCCAGCAGCTTAGGGTCTGGGGAGCTGTTTTTT
CDR3 protein: CASSLGSGELFF